This is a list of T cell receptor beta chains from one sample in a study of shared T cell receptors in the human thymus. Some clones are missing from TCRdb's copy, which holds only in-frame ones; the method was immunoSEQ multiplex PCR. The top ten clones hold roughly 0.01% of a sample with more than 550,000 clones, 70% to 90% of them seen once. These data were likewise used in another study, on human thymus T cells.

The sample comprised thymocytes. These receptor sequences come from a girl less than two years old with a congenital heart defect. Both conserved end residues are part of each CDR3. The order of the fields is V gene, CDR3 protein.

v_gene: TRBV28
CDR3aa: CASSLFPPAEAFF

v_gene: TRBV6-5
CDR3aa: CASRHRGLFAEAFF

v_gene: TRBV27
CDR3aa: CASSLDRGRLVSEAFF

v_gene: TRBV5-8
CDR3aa: CASSQLAGDSYNEQFF

v_gene: TRBV9
CDR3aa: CASSVGTANLYEQYF

v_gene: TRBV10-3
CDR3aa: CAISGVKGHQSYEQYF

v_gene: TRBV7-2
CDR3aa: CASSSHRDRDFLDNSPLHF

v_gene: TRBV5-1
CDR3aa: CASSFRSETGGNYGYTF

v_gene: TRBV7-9
CDR3aa: CASSLWTGSAGNTIYF

v_gene: TRBV2
CDR3aa: CASSEGWQWGEVWAGELFF

v_gene: TRBV6-5
CDR3aa: CASKTRDKGRPEQFF

v_gene: TRBV5-1
CDR3aa: CASSWYQGNEKLFF